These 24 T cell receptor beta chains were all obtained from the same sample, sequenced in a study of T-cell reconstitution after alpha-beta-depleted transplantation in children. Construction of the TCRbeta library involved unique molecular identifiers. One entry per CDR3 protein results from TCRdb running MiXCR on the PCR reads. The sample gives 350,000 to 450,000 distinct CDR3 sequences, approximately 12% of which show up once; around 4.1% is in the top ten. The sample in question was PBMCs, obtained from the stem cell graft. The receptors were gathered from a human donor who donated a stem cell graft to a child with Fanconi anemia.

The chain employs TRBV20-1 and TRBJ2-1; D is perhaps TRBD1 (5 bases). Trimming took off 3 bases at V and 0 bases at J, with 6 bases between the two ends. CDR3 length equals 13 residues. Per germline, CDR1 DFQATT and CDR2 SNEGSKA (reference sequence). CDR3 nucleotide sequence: TGCAGTGCTAGGGACAACTCCTACAATGAGCAGTTCTTC. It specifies CSARDNSYNEQFF.

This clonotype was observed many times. The CDR3 DNA is TGTGCCACCAGCAGAGTTGTTGGGACTGAAGCTTTCTTT. Amino acid sequence: CATSRVVGTEAFF. This chain uses TRBV15 with TRBJ1-1; D remains unclear. The CDR3 is 13 amino acids. CDR1 and CDR2 (germline): LNHNV, YYDKDF (reference sequence). Trimming left V 1 base short and J 5 bases short, with 8 bases between.

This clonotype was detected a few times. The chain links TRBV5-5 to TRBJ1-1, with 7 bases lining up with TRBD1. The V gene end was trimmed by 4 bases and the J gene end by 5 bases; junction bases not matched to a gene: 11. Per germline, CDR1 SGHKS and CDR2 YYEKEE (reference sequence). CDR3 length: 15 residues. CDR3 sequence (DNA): TGTGCCAGCAGCGGAAGCTCGGGACAGCTAACTGAAGCTTTCTTT. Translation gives CASSGSSGQLTEAFF.

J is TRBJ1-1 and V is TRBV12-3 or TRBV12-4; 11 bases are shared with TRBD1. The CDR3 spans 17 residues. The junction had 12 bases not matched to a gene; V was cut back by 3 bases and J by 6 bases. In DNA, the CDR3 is TGTGCCAGCAGTTTTAGCTCCGGGACAGGGGGATTCGCTGAAGCTTTCTTT. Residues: CASSFSSGTGGFAEAFF.

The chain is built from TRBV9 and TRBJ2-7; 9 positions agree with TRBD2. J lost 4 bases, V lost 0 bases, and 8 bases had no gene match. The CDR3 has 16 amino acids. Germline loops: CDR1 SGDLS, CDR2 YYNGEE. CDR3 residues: CASSVGVAGAGYEQYF. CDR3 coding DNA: TGTGCCAGCAGCGTAGGGGTAGCGGGGGCCGGATACGAGCAGTACTTC.

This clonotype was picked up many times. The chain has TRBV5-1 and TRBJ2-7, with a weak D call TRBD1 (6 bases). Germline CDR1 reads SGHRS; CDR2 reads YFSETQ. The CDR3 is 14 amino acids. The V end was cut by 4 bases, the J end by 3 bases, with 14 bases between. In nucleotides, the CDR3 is TGCGCCAGCAGCCCAGGGGATTCCCTCTACGAGCAGTACGTC. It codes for CASSPGDSLYEQYV.

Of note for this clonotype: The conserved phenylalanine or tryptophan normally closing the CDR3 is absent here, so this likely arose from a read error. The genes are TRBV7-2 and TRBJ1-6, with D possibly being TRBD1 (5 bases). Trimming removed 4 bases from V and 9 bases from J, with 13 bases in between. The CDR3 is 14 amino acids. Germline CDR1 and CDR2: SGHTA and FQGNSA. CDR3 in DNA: TGTGCCAGCAGCTCCCGGGACTATCGTTCACCCCTCCACTCT. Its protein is CASSSRDYRSPLHS.

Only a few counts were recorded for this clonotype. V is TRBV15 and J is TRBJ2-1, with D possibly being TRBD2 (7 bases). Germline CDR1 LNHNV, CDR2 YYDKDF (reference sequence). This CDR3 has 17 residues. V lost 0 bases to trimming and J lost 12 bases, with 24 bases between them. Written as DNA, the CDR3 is TGTGCCACCAGCAGAGAGGCGGGGGCAGGGATAATGCGCGCGCAGTTCTTC. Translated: CATSREAGAGIMRAQFF.

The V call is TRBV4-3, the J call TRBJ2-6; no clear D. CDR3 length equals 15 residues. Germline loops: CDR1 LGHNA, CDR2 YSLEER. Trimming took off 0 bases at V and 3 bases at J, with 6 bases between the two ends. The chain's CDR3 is CASSQDLGGANVLTF. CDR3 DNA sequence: TGCGCCAGCAGCCAAGATTTAGGTGGGGCCAACGTCCTGACTTTC.

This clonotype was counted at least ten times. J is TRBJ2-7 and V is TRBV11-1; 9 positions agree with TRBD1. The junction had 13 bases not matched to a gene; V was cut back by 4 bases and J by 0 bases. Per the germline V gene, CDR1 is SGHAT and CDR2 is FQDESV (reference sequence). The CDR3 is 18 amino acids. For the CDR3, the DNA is TGTGCCAGCAGCTCCTCCCTCGCTCGGGACAGGGACTCCTACGAGCAGTACGTC. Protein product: CASSSSLARDRDSYEQYV.

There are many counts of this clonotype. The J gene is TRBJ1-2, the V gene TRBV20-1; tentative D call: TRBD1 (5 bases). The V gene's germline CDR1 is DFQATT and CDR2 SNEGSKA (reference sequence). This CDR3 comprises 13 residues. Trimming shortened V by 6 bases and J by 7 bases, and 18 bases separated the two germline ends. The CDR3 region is CSASLADSGGYTF. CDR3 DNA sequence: TGCAGTGCCAGCCTCGCAGACAGTGGTGGCTACACCTTC.

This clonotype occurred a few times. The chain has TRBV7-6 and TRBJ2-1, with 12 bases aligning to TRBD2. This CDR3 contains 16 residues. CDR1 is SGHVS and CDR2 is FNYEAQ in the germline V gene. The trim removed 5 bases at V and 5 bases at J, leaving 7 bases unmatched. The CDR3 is CASSARLAGVNNEQFF. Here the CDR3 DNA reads TGTGCCAGCAGCGCACGACTAGCGGGGGTGAACAATGAGCAGTTCTTC.

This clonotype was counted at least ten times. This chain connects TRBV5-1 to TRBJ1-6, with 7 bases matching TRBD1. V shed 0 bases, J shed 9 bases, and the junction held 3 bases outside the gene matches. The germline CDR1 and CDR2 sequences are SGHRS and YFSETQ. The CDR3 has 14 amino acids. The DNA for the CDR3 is TGCGCCAGCAGCTTGGGACAGGGAGGTTCACCCCTCCACTTT. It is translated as CASSLGQGGSPLHF.

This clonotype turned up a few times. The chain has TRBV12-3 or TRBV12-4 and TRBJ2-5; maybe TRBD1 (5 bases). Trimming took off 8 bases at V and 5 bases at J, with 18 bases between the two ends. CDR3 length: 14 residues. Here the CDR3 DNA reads TGTGCCAGCCGTTCAGGGCAGGCCCCGGAGACCCAGTACTTC. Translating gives CASRSGQAPETQYF.

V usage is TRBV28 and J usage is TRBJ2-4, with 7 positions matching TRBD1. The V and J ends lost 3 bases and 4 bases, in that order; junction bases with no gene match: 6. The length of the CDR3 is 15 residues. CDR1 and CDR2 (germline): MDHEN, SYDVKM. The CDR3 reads CASSFLGTEKNIQYF. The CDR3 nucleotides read TGTGCCAGCAGTTTCTTGGGGACAGAGAAAAACATTCAGTACTTC.

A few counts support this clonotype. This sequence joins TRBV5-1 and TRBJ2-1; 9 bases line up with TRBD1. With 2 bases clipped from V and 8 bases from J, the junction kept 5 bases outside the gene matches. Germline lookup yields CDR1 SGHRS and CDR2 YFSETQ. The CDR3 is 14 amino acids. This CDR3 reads CASSFTGGLDEQFF. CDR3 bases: TGCGCCAGCAGCTTCACAGGGGGCTTGGATGAGCAGTTCTTC.

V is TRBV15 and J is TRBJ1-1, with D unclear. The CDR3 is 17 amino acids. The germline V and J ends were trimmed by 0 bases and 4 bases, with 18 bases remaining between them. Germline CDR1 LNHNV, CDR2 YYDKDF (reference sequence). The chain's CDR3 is CATSRDLFGKLATEAFF. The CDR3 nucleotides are TGTGCCACCAGCAGAGATTTGTTCGGGAAACTGGCCACTGAAGCTTTCTTT.

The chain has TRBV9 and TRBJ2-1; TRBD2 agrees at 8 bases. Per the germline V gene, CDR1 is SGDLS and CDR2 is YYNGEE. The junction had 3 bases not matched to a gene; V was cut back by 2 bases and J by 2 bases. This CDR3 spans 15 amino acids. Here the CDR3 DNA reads TGTGCCAGCAGCGTGAGCGGGGGACCCTACAATGAGCAGTTCTTC. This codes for CASSVSGGPYNEQFF.

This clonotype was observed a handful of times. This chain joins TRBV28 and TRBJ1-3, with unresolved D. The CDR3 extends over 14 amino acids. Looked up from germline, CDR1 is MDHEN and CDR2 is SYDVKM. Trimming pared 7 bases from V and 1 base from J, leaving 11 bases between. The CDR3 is CASTAPRSGNTIYF. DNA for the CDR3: TGTGCCAGCACCGCACCTCGGTCTGGAAACACCATATATTTT.

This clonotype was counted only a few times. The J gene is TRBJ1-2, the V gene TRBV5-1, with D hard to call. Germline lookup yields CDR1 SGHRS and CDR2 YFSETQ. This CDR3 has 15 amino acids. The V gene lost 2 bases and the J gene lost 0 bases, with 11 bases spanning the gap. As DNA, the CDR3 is TGCGCCAGCAGCTTTCAATCTGGGACTAACTATGGCTACACCTTC. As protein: CASSFQSGTNYGYTF.

CDR3 amino acids: CSVGSGFHEQYF. The CDR3 coding sequence is TGCAGCGTTGGGTCAGGGTTCCACGAGCAGTACTTC. This sequence joins TRBV29-1 and TRBJ2-7, with D perhaps matching TRBD1 (5 bases). The length of the CDR3 is 12 residues. Trimming took 4 bases from V and 5 from J, leaving 12 bases between them. Germline V CDR1 and CDR2: SQVTM, ANQGSEA.

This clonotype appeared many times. The CDR3 is CASSQPRTGGVRKFF. For the CDR3, the DNA is TGTGCCAGCAGCCAACCTAGGACAGGGGGAGTTAGGAAGTTCTTC. This sequence joins TRBV12-3 or TRBV12-4 and TRBJ2-1, with 10 bases fitting TRBD1. Trimming took 6 bases from V and 14 from J; bases not matched to a gene: 16. CDR3 length: 15 residues.

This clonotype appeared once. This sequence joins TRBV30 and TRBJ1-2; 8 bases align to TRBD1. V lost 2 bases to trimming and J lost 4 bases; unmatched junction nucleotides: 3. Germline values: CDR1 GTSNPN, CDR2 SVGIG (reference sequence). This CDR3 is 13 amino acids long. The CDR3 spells CAWSSGGAYGYTF. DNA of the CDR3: TGTGCCTGGAGTTCAGGGGGCGCCTATGGCTACACCTTC. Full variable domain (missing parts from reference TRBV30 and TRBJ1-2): SQTIHQWPATLVQPVGSPLSLECTVEGTSNPNLYWYRQAAGRGLQLLFYSVGIGQISSEVPQNLSASRPQDRQFILSSKKLLLSDSGFYLCAWSSGGAYGYTFGSGTRLTVV.

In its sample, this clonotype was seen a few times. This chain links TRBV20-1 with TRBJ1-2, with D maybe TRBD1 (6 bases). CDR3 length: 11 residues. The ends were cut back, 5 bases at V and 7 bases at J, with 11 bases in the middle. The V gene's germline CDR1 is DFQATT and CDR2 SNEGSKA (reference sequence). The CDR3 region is CSAVRDTGYTF. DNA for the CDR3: TGCAGTGCTGTCAGGGACACTGGCTACACCTTC.